Presented here are 32 T cell receptor beta chains from one specimen sequenced in a study of blood T cell repertoires in COVID-19. The assay was immunoSEQ multiplex PCR, and TCRdb's table has in-frame clones only and misses some. This table has about 260,000 clones, around 84% appearing once. Sequencing was done on a sample of PBMCs or T cells enriched from blood (not recorded which). Every receptor here comes from a young man with acute COVID-19.

V is TRBV4-2 and J is TRBJ1-5; TRBD1 matches 9 bases. Germline V gene sequence: CDR1 LGHNA, CDR2 YNFKEQ. This CDR3 spans 16 amino acids. V gave up 0 bases and J gave up 1 base; unmatched junction bases: 1. In nucleotides, the CDR3 is TGTGCCAGCAGCCAAGAGGGACAGGGAAGCAATCAGCCCCAGCATTTT. It encodes CASSQEGQGSNQPQHF.

This clone was detected a few times. The chain uses TRBV28 and TRBJ1-2; no reliable D call. With 6 bases removed from V and 2 bases from J, the gap between germline ends came to 10 bases. Germline assignment: CDR1 MDHEN and CDR2 SYDVKM. This CDR3 has 13 amino acids. CDR3 DNA: TGTGCCAGCAGCGAGGGCGACAACTATGGCTACACCTTC. This codes for CASSEGDNYGYTF.

The chain links TRBV10-3 to TRBJ1-1, with 11 nucleotides matching TRBD1. Looked up from germline, CDR1 is ENHRY and CDR2 is SYGVKD. This CDR3 has 14 amino acids. V lost 9 bases, J lost 2 bases, and 5 bases stayed unmatched. Here the CDR3 reads CAIRDRGENTEAFF. CDR3 in DNA: TGTGCCATAAGGGACAGGGGGGAAAACACTGAAGCTTTCTTT.

The V call is TRBV27, the J call TRBJ2-1; 10 nucleotides agree with TRBD2. The V segment lost 4 bases and the J segment 3 bases; nucleotides outside the gene matches: 6. CDR1 MNHEY and CDR2 SMNVEV come from the germline V gene (reference sequence). The CDR3 sequence is 16 residues long. DNA of the CDR3: TGTGCCAGCAGTTACCTAGCGGGAGCTGGCTACAATGAGCAGTTCTTC. This codes for CASSYLAGAGYNEQFF.

This chain links TRBV9 with TRBJ1-3, with a tentative D call TRBD1 (5 bases). The V and J ends lost 4 bases and 7 bases respectively, with 21 bases between them. Germline CDR1 is SGDLS and CDR2 is YYNGEE. The CDR3 is 16 amino acids. The CDR3 here is CASSPSGDLGGNTIYF. The CDR3, as DNA: TGTGCCAGCAGCCCAAGCGGGGACCTGGGCGGCAACACCATATATTTT.

This clone has just a few counts. The chain joins TRBV30 to TRBJ2-2; 12 positions match TRBD2. The CDR3 spans 15 residues. V shed 1 base, J shed 3 bases, and the junction held 0 bases outside the gene matches. Germline CDR1 and CDR2: GTSNPN and SVGIG (reference sequence). CDR3 in DNA: TGTGCCTGGAGTGCTAGCGGGAGGGACACCGGGGAGCTGTTTTTT. Amino acid sequence: CAWSASGRDTGELFF.

The CDR3, as DNA: TGTGCCAGCAGACGGACGGGACAGGGTAATGAAAAACTGTTTTTT. Amino acid sequence: CASRRTGQGNEKLFF. The chain carries TRBV2 and TRBJ1-4; 9 bases match TRBD1. The CDR3 sequence is 15 residues long. V dropped 6 bases and J dropped 4; count of bases not matched to a gene: 6. The germline V gene has CDR1 SNHLY and CDR2 FYNNEI.

This chain joins TRBV5-1 and TRBJ1-2; 8 nucleotides match TRBD1. There are 13 residues in the CDR3. Losses at the gene ends were 3 bases for V and 8 bases for J; bases not matched to a gene: 6. Germline CDR1 and CDR2: SGHRS and YFSETQ. The CDR3 DNA sequence: TGCGCCAGCAGCTACTCAGACAGGGGCGGCTACACCTTC. As protein: CASSYSDRGGYTF.

This clone was counted between two and nine times. The V call is TRBV6-2 or TRBV6-3, the J call TRBJ2-1; D is perhaps TRBD1 (5 bases). Trimming removed 2 bases at V and 5 bases at J, with 13 bases between. CDR3 size: 15 residues. Germline V gene data show CDR1 as MNHEY and CDR2 as SVGEGT. In DNA, the CDR3 is TGTGCCAGCAGTTACGCAGGGTCAGGGAACAATGAGCAGTTCTTC. Its translation: CASSYAGSGNNEQFF.

V and J are TRBV15 and TRBJ2-7; the match to TRBD2 covers 11 bases. CDR1 LNHNV and CDR2 YYDKDF come from the germline V gene (reference sequence). J gave up 2 bases and V 9 bases, and 6 bases lay outside the gene matches. The CDR3 has 14 amino acids. In nucleotides, the CDR3 is TGTGCCACAGCACAGGGACTAGCGGCCTACGAGCAGTACGTC. Translating it yields CATAQGLAAYEQYV.

The chain links TRBV29-1 to TRBJ1-1, with D uncertain. The V gene's germline CDR1 is SQVTM and CDR2 ANQGSEA. The CDR3 sequence is 13 residues long. Trimming removed 6 bases from V and 2 bases from J, with 13 bases in between. The CDR3, as DNA: TGCAGCGTAGCTACCGGACTCAACACTGAAGCTTTCTTT. Amino acids: CSVATGLNTEAFF.

The table lists this clone with a count of one. The chain employs TRBV27 and TRBJ1-1, with a tentative D call TRBD1 (5 bases). CDR3 length: 13 amino acids. The V gene's germline CDR1 is MNHEY and CDR2 SMNVEV (reference sequence). The V end lost 6 bases, the J end lost 3 bases, and 11 bases lay between the germline ends. The CDR3 nucleotides are TGTGCCAGCAGGAGATCGGGGGACACTGAAGCTTTCTTT. Amino acids: CASRRSGDTEAFF.

The chain joins TRBV6-5 to TRBJ1-5, with D maybe TRBD1 (6 bases). Germline V gene data show CDR1 as MNHEY and CDR2 as SVGAGI. Trimming removed 2 bases at V and 7 bases at J, with 12 bases between. The CDR3 totals 14 residues. The CDR3 is CASSYVRGGQPQHF. The CDR3 nucleotides read TGTGCCAGCAGTTACGTCCGCGGGGGCCAGCCCCAGCATTTT.

The gene calls are TRBV18 and TRBJ2-5; TRBD2 aligns across 9 bases. Germline V gene lookup returns CDR1 KGHSH and CDR2 LQKENI. The CDR3 covers 16 residues. V lost 8 bases, J lost 3 bases, and 13 bases stayed unmatched. CDR3 nucleotide sequence: TGTGCCAGCACTCGGGGTAGCGGGGGAGTAGAAGAGACCCAGTACTTC. Protein sequence: CASTRGSGGVEETQYF. The full variable domain, with the rest looked up from reference TRBV18 and TRBJ2-5, is NAGVMQNPRHLVRRRGQEARLRCSPMKGHSHVYWYRQLPEEGLKFMVYLQKENIIDESGMPKERFSAEFPKEGPSILRIQQVVRGDSAAYFCASTRGSGGVEETQYFGPGTRLLVL.

This chain joins TRBV6-5 and TRBJ2-2; weak D call: TRBD2 (5 bases). Germline V gene sequence: CDR1 MNHEY, CDR2 SVGAGI. V dropped 7 bases and J dropped 0 bases, with 12 bases sitting between them. This CDR3 spans 15 amino acids. The CDR3 region has the DNA TGTGCCAGCAAATTACCCGGGGCGAACACCGGGGAGCTGTTTTTT. It is translated as CASKLPGANTGELFF.

J is TRBJ2-6 and V is TRBV6-1; tentatively, D is TRBD2 (6 bases). V was trimmed by 3 bases and J by 0 bases, leaving 9 bases between them. The CDR3 has 16 residues. The V gene's germline CDR1 is MNHNS and CDR2 SASEGT. CDR3 sequence: CASSEVGGSGANVLTF. CDR3 nucleotide sequence: TGTGCCAGCAGTGAGGTCGGGGGCTCTGGGGCCAACGTCCTGACTTTC.

The gene calls are TRBV27 and TRBJ1-1; 8 nucleotides agree with TRBD1. V lost 5 bases to trimming and J lost 1 base; unmatched junction nucleotides: 9. The CDR3 extends over 16 amino acids. CDR1 and CDR2 (germline): MNHEY, SMNVEV (reference sequence). In DNA, the CDR3 is TGTGCCAGCAGTCCTAGATCCGGGACAGGGAACACTGAAGCTTTCTTT. Its protein is CASSPRSGTGNTEAFF.

V gene TRBV28 combines with J gene TRBJ1-3; 7 bases line up with TRBD1. The CDR3 loop spans 14 amino acids. Germline CDR1 and CDR2: MDHEN and SYDVKM. The V segment lost 6 bases and the J segment 4 bases; nucleotides outside the gene matches: 6. The CDR3 here is CASRGTVRGNTIYF. The CDR3 nucleotides are TGTGCCAGCAGGGGGACAGTTCGCGGAAACACCATATATTTT. Combining the CDR3 with reference TRBV28 and TRBJ1-3 gives the whole variable domain DVKVTQSSRYLVKRTGEKVFLECVQDMDHENMFWYRQDPGLGLRLIYFSYDVKMKEKGDIPEGYSVSREKKERFSLILESASTNQTSMYLCASRGTVRGNTIYFGEGSWLTVV.

V and J are TRBV19 and TRBJ1-5, with D perhaps matching TRBD1 (5 bases). Trimming took 1 base from V and 6 from J, leaving 13 bases between them. There are 15 residues in the CDR3. Germline assignment: CDR1 LNHDA and CDR2 SQIVND (reference sequence). CDR3 sequence reads: CASSIGPGDGQPQHF. DNA for the CDR3: TGTGCCAGTAGTATAGGTCCGGGGGACGGTCAGCCCCAGCATTTT.

This clone was detected only a few times. This chain links TRBV7-8 with TRBJ2-3; D is possibly TRBD1 (6 bases). CDR1 SGHVS and CDR2 FQNEAQ come from the germline V gene. V lost 1 base, J lost 0 bases, and 17 bases lay in between. The CDR3 loop spans 18 amino acids. The DNA of the CDR3 is TGTGCCAGCAGCTTAGAGGGATCGGCAGGGGCGAGCACAGATACGCAGTATTTT. Translation gives CASSLEGSAGASTDTQYF.

The J gene is TRBJ2-1, the V gene TRBV5-6, with D perhaps TRBD2 (6 bases). CDR3 length equals 15 residues. Between the trimmed V and J ends, which lost 3 bases and 9 bases, there was a span of 19 bases. The V gene's germline CDR1 is SGHDT and CDR2 YYEEEE. CDR3 nucleotides: TGTGCCAGCAGCTCCCTGGGGGACTTACTAGGTGAGCAGTTCTTC. This codes for CASSSLGDLLGEQFF.

This chain uses TRBV27 with TRBJ1-4; D is possibly TRBD1 (6 bases). Per the germline V gene, CDR1 is MNHEY and CDR2 is SMNVEV (reference sequence). This CDR3 comprises 15 residues. V was shortened by 5 bases and J by 8 bases, with 18 bases between the two germline ends. CDR3 DNA: TGTGCCAGCAGTCTCCGGACAGCGAGGGGGGAAAAACTGTTTTTT. This translates into CASSLRTARGEKLFF.

This clone was observed a few times. V and J are TRBV19 and TRBJ2-5; unclear D gene. Germline-derived CDR1 and CDR2 are LNHDA and SQIVND (reference sequence). Trimming stripped 5 bases from V and 2 bases from J, with 9 bases between. This CDR3 has 13 amino acids. The CDR3 nucleotides are TGTGCCAGTAGTGAGGTTAGACAAGAGACCCAGTACTTC. This gives the protein CASSEVRQETQYF.

The chain has TRBV7-3 and TRBJ2-1; the match to TRBD1 covers 8 bases. Germline V CDR1 and CDR2: SGHTA, FQGTGA. J gave up 8 bases and V 3 bases, and 9 bases lay outside the gene matches. This CDR3 contains 15 residues. The CDR3 DNA sequence: TGTGCCAGCAGCTTCTCTTCGACAGGGGTAGATGAGCAGTTCTTC. Its translation: CASSFSSTGVDEQFF.

The chain carries TRBV18 and TRBJ1-1, with TRBD1 as a possible D gene (5 bases). Germline V gives CDR1 KGHSH, CDR2 LQKENI. V was cut by 3 bases and J by 0 bases, with 8 bases left in between. The CDR3 is 14 residues long. DNA of the CDR3: TGTGCCAGCTCACCGACAGTCATGAACACTGAAGCTTTCTTT. Protein sequence: CASSPTVMNTEAFF. Looking up the rest from reference TRBV18 and TRBJ1-1 gives the full variable domain: NAGVMQNPRHLVRRRGQEARLRCSPMKGHSHVYWYRQLPEEGLKFMVYLQKENIIDESGMPKERFSAEFPKEGPSILRIQQVVRGDSAAYFCASSPTVMNTEAFFGQGTRLTVV.

The genes are TRBV5-8 and TRBJ2-3; D may be TRBD2 (7 bases). The V gene lost 5 bases and the J gene lost 5 bases, with 15 bases spanning the gap. From germline, CDR1 is SGHTS and CDR2 YDEGEE. This CDR3 spans 14 amino acids. DNA for the CDR3: TGTGCCAGCAGGAACTGGGGGGGGCGAGATACGCAGTATTTT. This translates into CASRNWGGRDTQYF.

The chain employs TRBV5-4 and TRBJ2-3; no reliable D call. Germline V gene lookup returns CDR1 SGHNT and CDR2 YYREEE (reference sequence). V shed 5 bases and J shed 0 bases, with 13 bases lying between them. The CDR3 is 15 amino acids. This CDR3 is CASRDSRSSTDTQYF. In DNA, the CDR3 is TGTGCCAGCAGGGATAGCAGATCCAGCACAGATACGCAGTATTTT.

Concerning this clone: At one of its ends the junction is not consistent with the germline gene, which may arise from a read error. The sample contains more than one DNA sequence encoding this CDR3. V gene TRBV5-1 combines with J gene TRBJ2-3, with 7 bases lining up with TRBD2. The germline V gene has CDR1 SGHRS and CDR2 YFSETQ. The CDR3 contains 14 residues. The CDR3: CASSLGGPTDTQYF. DNA of the CDR3: TGTGCCAGCAGCTTGGGAGGGCCTACAGATACGCAGTATTTT.

The gene calls are TRBV4-2 and TRBJ1-1; TRBD1 matches 10 bases. Germline V gene sequence: CDR1 LGHNA, CDR2 YNFKEQ. The CDR3 contains 17 residues. V gave up 0 bases and J gave up 6 bases; unmatched junction bases: 10. The CDR3 here is CASSQDLTDRGKSEAFF. CDR3 DNA: TGTGCCAGCAGCCAAGATTTAACGGACAGGGGGAAATCTGAAGCTTTCTTT.

This chain joins TRBV7-9 and TRBJ1-2; D gene unclear. CDR1 is SEHNR and CDR2 is FQNEAQ in the germline V gene (reference sequence). The CDR3 loop spans 14 amino acids. The V end was cut by 4 bases, the J end by 8 bases, with 17 bases between. CDR3 region: CASSSEDPREGYTF. The CDR3 nucleotides are TGTGCCAGCAGCTCGGAGGACCCCCGGGAGGGCTACACCTTC.

The chain employs TRBV7-9 and TRBJ1-1, with TRBD1 identical over 7 bases. With 6 bases clipped from V and 9 bases from J, the junction kept 10 bases outside the gene matches. CDR3 length: 13 residues. Germline V gene data show CDR1 as SEHNR and CDR2 as FQNEAQ (reference sequence). This CDR3 is CASRPRTGTQAFF. CDR3 nucleotides: TGTGCCAGCAGGCCCAGGACAGGCACCCAAGCTTTCTTT.

This clone was recorded only once. This chain links TRBV15 with TRBJ2-3, with 10 bases identical to TRBD2. V shed 0 bases and J 0 bases; nucleotides not matched to a gene: 3. The CDR3 spans 17 residues. Germline V lookup: CDR1 LNHNV, CDR2 YYDKDF (reference sequence). The CDR3: CATSREGLAASTDTQYF. The CDR3 coding sequence is TGTGCCACCAGCAGAGAAGGACTAGCGGCAAGCACAGATACGCAGTATTTT.